This TCR beta chain was found in a study of cytomegalovirus exposure and HLA in healthy donors. In the case of this clone: The target antigen is unknown.

The PCR had 60 Vbeta and 13 Jbeta primers. In the original workflow: About 11 million shared chains were among the about 80 million unique TCR beta chains that a later analysis counted. Libraries were prepared by immunoSEQ multiplex PCR; TCRdb keeps only in-frame clonotypes and omits some of them. V and J calls and clone size come straight from that table; D and trimming were deduced from the DNA. This table has about 110,000 clones, roughly 79% appearing once. Study-level findings and limits: As a later analysis revealed, the rate of TCR association differed by HLA locus, with DRB1 most and HLA-C fewest.

The CDR3 length is 14 residues. V lost 3 bases and J lost 3; bases outside the gene matches: 4. Germline V gene data show CDR1 as SGHDT and CDR2 as YYEEEE. The TCR was taken from a woman between 45 and 60 years old in good health and CMV-seropositive. The chain couples TRBV5-6 to TRBJ1-2, with TRBD1 identical over 8 bases. Sequencing was carried out using PBMCs. The CDR3 DNA sequence: TGTGCCAGCAGCTCCCAGGGGGCCGACTATGGCTACACCTTC. Its protein product is CASSSQGADYGYTF. Drawing the rest from reference TRBV5-6 and TRBJ1-2, the complete variable domain is DAGVTQSPTHLIKTRGQQVTLRCSPKSGHDTVSWYQQALGQGPQFIFQYYEEEERQRGNFPDRFSGHQFPNYSSELNVNALLLGDSALYLCASSSQGADYGYTFGSGTRLTVV.